This paragraph covers one T cell receptor (beta chain) sequence. Its antigen is as yet unknown. The CDR3 extends over 17 amino acids. CDR1 is ENHRY and CDR2 is SYGVKD in the germline V gene. V dropped 2 bases and J dropped 1 base, with 16 bases sitting between them. TCRdb ran MiXCR on the PCR reads and lists one entry per CDR3 protein. The profile shows about 640,000 distinct CDR3 sequences, less than 20% of them singletons. Naive CD8 libraries were made from about 20,000 to 1,000,000 sorted cells, and they used 10%, 30% or 50% RNA. This entry comes from a study of molecular identifiers for immune sequencing clone quantification. Study-level points and caveats: Underestimated sizes of highly expanded clones could result from identical TCR molecules that share a barcode.

Material for sequencing was naive CD8+ T cells from blood, with Jurkat cell RNA spiked in. Subset specified: FACS-sorted CD8+CD4-CCR7+CD45RA+ naive T cells. V and J are TRBV10-3 and TRBJ2-3, with D tentatively TRBD2 (7 bases). The source is a human donor in good health. Some libraries in this study had Jurkat cell RNA spiked in. This chain's CDR3 is CAISETGGSGGTDTQYF. CDR3 DNA sequence: TGTGCCATCAGTGAGACGGGGGGCAGCGGGGGCACAGATACGCAGTATTTT.